These 30 T cell receptor beta chains came from one sample sequenced in a study of cytomegalovirus exposure and HLA in healthy donors. PCR amplification relied on 60 Vbeta primers (plus 13 Jbeta primers). Using immunoSEQ multiplex PCR, the repertoire was profiled, and TCRdb retains in-frame clones only, with some absent. The table lists under 200,000 clones, 75% to 85% of them singletons, with about 10% in the top ten. Material: PBMCs. These receptors were taken from a man aged 50-60 years in good health and CMV-seropositive.

The gene calls are TRBV28 and TRBJ1-5; D is uncertain. Germline-derived CDR1 and CDR2 are MDHEN and SYDVKM. V gave up 5 bases and J gave up 8 bases, with 10 bases separating them. This CDR3 is built from 12 residues. In DNA form, the CDR3 reads TGTGCCAGCAGTCTCACTGGAGAGCCCCAGCATTTT. Protein sequence: CASSLTGEPQHF.

The chain links TRBV30 to TRBJ2-1; TRBD1 matches 7 bases. The J segment lost 0 bases and the V segment lost 0 bases, leaving 14 bases of the junction unmatched. This CDR3 spans 19 amino acids. Germline V CDR1 and CDR2: GTSNPN, SVGIG (reference sequence). CDR3 DNA: TGTGCCTGGAGTGTGTTTGAGGGACAGCTGATGAGCTCCTACAATGAGCAGTTCTTC. Translation: CAWSVFEGQLMSSYNEQFF.

This clone has more than one count but fewer than ten. The genes are TRBV10-3 and TRBJ2-3; D may be TRBD1 (5 bases). The CDR3 loop spans 14 amino acids. V lost 2 bases and J 2 bases, leaving 8 bases between the germline ends. Looked up from germline, CDR1 is ENHRY and CDR2 is SYGVKD. The CDR3 region is CAISEGQDTDTQYF. CDR3 nucleotides: TGTGCCATCAGTGAGGGACAAGACACAGATACGCAGTATTTT.

This CDR3 is CASRPGLAGYEQYF. The CDR3 DNA is TGTGCCAGCAGGCCGGGACTAGCGGGCTACGAGCAGTACTTC. This sequence joins TRBV6-5 and TRBJ2-7; TRBD2 matches at 12 bases. The CDR3 is made up of 14 amino acids. Germline V gene lookup returns CDR1 MNHEY and CDR2 SVGAGI. The J segment lost 3 bases and the V segment lost 6 bases, leaving 3 bases of the junction unmatched.

J is TRBJ2-5 and V is TRBV25-1; 8 positions agree with TRBD1. Germline V gene sequence: CDR1 MGHDK, CDR2 SYGVNS. Trimming cost V 6 bases and J 9 bases; bases outside gene matches: 12. CDR3 size: 14 residues. CDR3 DNA sequence: TGTGCCAGCAGCCCTTCAGGGACAGGCCGGGCCCAGTACTTC. It codes for CASSPSGTGRAQYF. The complete variable domain, with remaining parts taken from reference TRBV25-1 and TRBJ2-5, reads EADIYQTPRYLVIGTGKKITLECSQTMGHDKMYWYQQDPGMELHLIHYSYGVNSTEKGDLSSESTVSRIRTEHFPLTLESARPSHTSQYLCASSPSGTGRAQYFGPGTRLLVL.

As for this clone: An end of the junction does not agree with germline; a read error may underlie this. The V and J genes are TRBV7-7 and TRBJ1-1; 7 bases map to TRBD1. Germline V gene data show CDR1 as SSHAT and CDR2 as FNYEAQ (reference sequence). The CDR3 totals 13 residues. DNA for the CDR3: TGTGCTAGCAGCTCTGGGACAGACACTGAAGCTTTCTTT. Its protein product is CASSSGTDTEAFF. The full variable domain, in which reference TRBV7-7 and TRBJ1-1 provide the parts outside the CDR3, is GAGVSQSPRYKVTKRGQDVTLRCDPISSHATLYWYQQALGQGPEFLTYFNYEAQPDKSGLPSDRFSAERPEGSISTLTIQRTEQRDSAMYRCASSSGTDTEAFFGQGTRLTVV.

This sequence joins TRBV6-5 and TRBJ2-5; 13 nucleotides match TRBD2. There are 15 residues in the CDR3. Trimming cost V 8 bases and J 1 base; bases outside gene matches: 4. The germline V gene encodes CDR1 MNHEY and CDR2 SVGAGI. In nucleotides, the CDR3 is TGTGCCAGCGGACTAGCGGGAGAGGTCCAAGAGACCCAGTACTTC. It codes for CASGLAGEVQETQYF.

V and J are TRBV5-4 and TRBJ2-5; maybe TRBD2 (5 bases). The CDR3 totals 14 residues. Germline CDR1 and CDR2: SGHNT and YYREEE (reference sequence). V was trimmed by 4 bases and J by 3 bases, leaving 13 bases between them. DNA of the CDR3: TGTGCCAGCAGCCCAGGTCGGCGGGAAGAGACCCAGTACTTC. Translated, it gives CASSPGRREETQYF.

The CDR3 nucleotides read TGCGCCAGCAGCCAAGGATTGGGCGAGGGAAACATTCAGTACTTC. This encodes CASSQGLGEGNIQYF. V and J are TRBV4-3 and TRBJ2-4; perhaps TRBD2 as D (5 bases). In germline, CDR1 is LGHNA, CDR2 YSLEER. This CDR3 spans 15 amino acids. Trimming took 1 base from V and 6 from J, leaving 13 bases between them.

The genes are TRBV7-3 and TRBJ2-5, with TRBD2 identical over 10 bases. The length of the CDR3 is 15 residues. With 5 bases clipped from V and 2 bases from J, the junction kept 5 bases outside the gene matches. Germline values: CDR1 SGHTA, CDR2 FQGTGA. CDR3 amino acids: CASSRGTSAQETQYF. The CDR3 DNA sequence: TGTGCCAGCAGCCGGGGGACTAGCGCACAAGAGACCCAGTACTTC.

The chain has TRBV21-1 and TRBJ2-4; the DNA was not used to check the table's D call, TRBD1. TRBV21-1 counts as a pseudogene. The CDR3 spans 17 residues. Here the CDR3 reads CASSRPGQTLAKNIQYF. CDR3 DNA sequence: TGTGCCAGCAGCAGGCCGGGACAAACACTAGCCAAAAACATTCAGTACTTC.

The chain joins TRBV12-5 to TRBJ1-5; perhaps TRBD1 as D (6 bases). The CDR3 runs 14 residues. V was clipped by 7 bases and J by 2 bases, with 12 bases between them. Per the germline V gene, CDR1 is LGHNT and CDR2 is FRNRAP. CDR3 sequence: CASARGLGNQPQHF. As DNA, the CDR3 is TGTGCTAGTGCCAGGGGTCTAGGCAATCAGCCCCAGCATTTT.

The CDR3 sequence is CASSLLLAGEADTQYF. CDR3 in DNA: TGTGCCAGCAGTTTATTACTAGCGGGAGAAGCAGATACGCAGTATTTT. The J gene is TRBJ2-3, the V gene TRBV28, with 11 positions matching TRBD2. From germline, CDR1 is MDHEN and CDR2 SYDVKM. The CDR3 is 16 residues long. Losses at the gene ends were 1 base for V and 4 bases for J; bases not matched to a gene: 4.

This chain uses TRBV7-9 with TRBJ1-5; 8 bases agree with TRBD1. There are 17 residues in the CDR3. The germline V gene has CDR1 SEHNR and CDR2 FQNEAQ (reference sequence). Losses at the gene ends were 5 bases for V and 9 bases for J; bases not matched to a gene: 18. The CDR3 protein is CASSNDRGYFLGGPQHF. DNA of the CDR3: TGTGCCAGCAGCAACGACAGGGGATATTTTCTAGGAGGGCCCCAGCATTTT.

The chain links TRBV5-4 to TRBJ2-3; the D gene is possibly TRBD2 (6 bases). The V end was cut by 0 bases, the J end by 4 bases, with 12 bases between. The CDR3 runs to 15 residues. CDR1 is SGHNT and CDR2 is YYREEE in the germline V gene (reference sequence). This CDR3 is CASSLELASSDTQYF. In nucleotides, the CDR3 is TGTGCCAGCAGCTTGGAACTAGCATCGTCAGATACGCAGTATTTT.

CDR3 DNA: TGTGCCAGCAGTTCCGGGACAGCTACCTACGAGCAGTACTTC. It encodes CASSSGTATYEQYF. The chain recombines TRBV6-5 with TRBJ2-7, with 7 bases aligning to TRBD1. Germline loops: CDR1 MNHEY, CDR2 SVGAGI. This CDR3 contains 14 residues. With V trimmed by 4 bases and J by 2 bases, 5 bases remained unmatched.

This clone was counted a few times. The chain carries TRBV19 and TRBJ2-7; D perhaps matches TRBD1 (6 bases). Germline assignment: CDR1 LNHDA and CDR2 SQIVND (reference sequence). The V gene lost 6 bases and the J gene lost 7 bases, with 16 bases spanning the gap. The CDR3 consists of 13 residues. CDR3 bases: TGTGCCAGTAGCACCGGGATAAGGGGGGAGCAGTACTTC. Its translation: CASSTGIRGEQYF.

The J gene is TRBJ2-3, the V gene TRBV18; no definite D call. CDR1 and CDR2 from the germline V gene are KGHSH and LQKENI. The CDR3 consists of 12 residues. V lost 3 bases to trimming and J lost 5 bases, with 6 bases between them. The CDR3 DNA sequence: TGTGCCAGCTCACCGACGGGAGATACGCAGTATTTT. This codes for CASSPTGDTQYF.

This chain links TRBV19 with TRBJ1-4, with TRBD1 identical over 11 bases. Germline loops: CDR1 LNHDA, CDR2 SQIVND (reference sequence). The CDR3 has 14 residues. Trimming at V came to 3 bases and at J to 7 bases, leaving 1 base not matched to a gene. In DNA form, the CDR3 reads TGTGCCAGTAGTATTGGGACAGGGGGTGAAAAACTGTTTTTT. It specifies CASSIGTGGEKLFF.

The J gene is TRBJ1-5, the V gene TRBV28; no clear D gene. Germline V gene lookup returns CDR1 MDHEN and CDR2 SYDVKM. The CDR3 has 15 residues. The ends were cut back, 5 bases at V and 7 bases at J, with 18 bases in the middle. The CDR3 here is CASSQSGSRRQPQHF. The CDR3 DNA reads TGTGCCAGCAGTCAATCGGGATCTAGGCGACAGCCCCAGCATTTT.

This chain links TRBV5-4 with TRBJ2-6; 7 bases are a match to TRBD1. From germline, CDR1 is SGHNT and CDR2 YYREEE (reference sequence). The trim removed 4 bases at V and 0 bases at J, leaving 7 bases unmatched. The CDR3 is 17 residues long. CDR3 DNA sequence: TGTGCCAGCAGCCCCCGGGACAGCAGCTCTGGGGCCAACGTCCTGACTTTC. This gives the protein CASSPRDSSSGANVLTF. The full variable domain, in which reference TRBV5-4 and TRBJ2-6 provide the parts outside the CDR3, is ETGVTQSPTHLIKTRGQQVTLRCSSQSGHNTVSWYQQALGQGPQFIFQYYREEENGRGNFPPRFSGLQFPNYSSELNVNALELDDSALYLCASSPRDSSSGANVLTFGAGSRLTVL.

This clone was recorded a few times. The V call is TRBV5-6, the J call TRBJ2-3; no clear D. The germline V and J ends were trimmed by 4 bases and 6 bases, with 6 bases remaining between them. The length of the CDR3 is 11 residues. Germline V gene lookup returns CDR1 SGHDT and CDR2 YYEEEE. This CDR3 reads CASSNYDTQYF. Written as DNA, the CDR3 is TGTGCCAGCAGCAACTACGATACGCAGTATTTT.

The table lists this clone with a count of one. CDR3 bases: TGTGCCAGCAGCTTAGACGGGTTAAGCTCCTACAATGAGCAGTTCTTC. It codes for CASSLDGLSSYNEQFF. The J gene is TRBJ2-1, the V gene TRBV13; no reliable D call. The germline CDR1 and CDR2 sequences are PRHDT and FYEKMQ (reference sequence). Trimming took off 1 base at V and 0 bases at J, with 10 bases between the two ends. The CDR3 loop spans 16 amino acids.

This clone came up once. The gene calls are TRBV19 and TRBJ2-2; TRBD2 might be the D (5 bases). The CDR3 totals 13 residues. V gave up 4 bases and J gave up 8 bases, with 11 bases separating them. Germline CDR1 and CDR2: LNHDA and SQIVND (reference sequence). The CDR3: CASSTSLVGELFF. CDR3 coding DNA: TGTGCCAGTAGTACCTCACTAGTTGGGGAGCTGTTTTTT. The full variable domain, its missing parts supplied by reference TRBV19 and TRBJ2-2, is DGGITQSPKYLFRKEGQNVTLSCEQNLNHDAMYWYRQDPGQGLRLIYYSQIVNDFQKGDIAEGYSVSREKKESFPLTVTSAQKNPTAFYLCASSTSLVGELFFGEGSRLTVL.

This clone has only a few counts. The CDR3 sequence is CASSFSNQETQYF. In DNA form, the CDR3 reads TGTGCCAGCAGCTTTAGCAACCAAGAGACCCAGTACTTC. This chain joins TRBV7-9 and TRBJ2-5; no firm D call. Germline V gene data show CDR1 as SEHNR and CDR2 as FQNEAQ (reference sequence). V was clipped by 3 bases and J by 0 bases, with 5 bases between them. There are 13 residues in the CDR3.

J is TRBJ2-7 and V is TRBV7-9, with TRBD1 matching 9 bases. This CDR3 contains 15 residues. CDR1 is SEHNR and CDR2 is FQNEAQ in the germline V gene (reference sequence). V lost 3 bases, J lost 3 bases, and 6 bases stayed unmatched. The CDR3 DNA sequence: TGTGCCAGCAGCTTCCCACCGGGACAGGGCTACGAGCAGTACTTC. It encodes CASSFPPGQGYEQYF. The full variable domain, in which reference TRBV7-9 and TRBJ2-7 provide the parts outside the CDR3, is DTGVSQNPRHKITKRGQNVTFRCDPISEHNRLYWYRQTLGQGPEFLTYFQNEAQLEKSRLLSDRFSAERPKGSFSTLEIQRTEQGDSAMYLCASSFPPGQGYEQYFGPGTRLTVT.

The V call is TRBV28, the J call TRBJ1-5; D gene ambiguous. V dropped 2 bases and J dropped 8 bases, with 7 bases sitting between them. The CDR3 sequence is 12 residues long. Germline-derived CDR1 and CDR2 are MDHEN and SYDVKM. Here the CDR3 DNA reads TGTGCCAGCAGTTTAAAGAGAAAGCCCCAGCATTTT. Its protein is CASSLKRKPQHF.

V and J are TRBV11-1 and TRBJ1-1; D perhaps matches TRBD1 (6 bases). The V and J ends lost 5 bases and 3 bases respectively, with 16 bases between them. Germline CDR1 reads SGHAT; CDR2 reads FQDESV (reference sequence). The CDR3 sequence is 15 residues long. As DNA, the CDR3 is TGTGCCAGCAGCCAGACAGGCCTGGAGGACACTGAAGCTTTCTTT. Translating it yields CASSQTGLEDTEAFF.

V gene TRBV7-3 combines with J gene TRBJ2-3; 9 bases map to TRBD2. Germline loops: CDR1 SGHTA, CDR2 FQGTGA. The length of the CDR3 is 20 residues. The trim removed 1 base at V and 5 bases at J, leaving 19 bases unmatched. The CDR3 nucleotides are TGTGCCAGCAGCTTAAGGCCCCTCCCCACAGCGGGGGGCCGGGGAGATACGCAGTATTTT. Translation gives CASSLRPLPTAGGRGDTQYF.

The chain uses TRBV27 and TRBJ2-3; 10 bases are shared with TRBD2. The CDR3 spans 15 residues. The germline V gene has CDR1 MNHEY and CDR2 SMNVEV (reference sequence). The J segment lost 6 bases and the V segment lost 4 bases, leaving 7 bases of the junction unmatched. The CDR3 is CASSSSGSEGDTQYF. CDR3 nucleotide sequence: TGTGCCAGCAGTTCTAGCGGGAGCGAAGGGGATACGCAGTATTTT.